Following are 31 T cell receptor beta chains from one sample sequenced in a study of blood T cell repertoires in COVID-19. The assay was immunoSEQ multiplex PCR, and TCRdb's table has in-frame clones only and misses some. This table holds under 250,000 clones, about 85% found once. The specimen was peripheral blood. These receptors were obtained from a woman over 75 with acute or convalescent COVID-19.

The chain employs TRBV7-8 and TRBJ2-1; 10 bases align to TRBD2. Germline lookup yields CDR1 SGHVS and CDR2 FQNEAQ. The CDR3 runs to 14 residues. V shed 1 base, J shed 13 bases, and the junction held 7 bases outside the gene matches. CDR3 sequence (DNA): TGTGCCAGCAGCTTAGTATCTCTAGCGGGGGAACAGTTCTTC. It is translated as CASSLVSLAGEQFF.

The V gene is TRBV6-1, the J gene TRBJ2-7, with D possibly matching TRBD1 (6 bases). CDR1 MNHNS and CDR2 SASEGT come from the germline V gene. This CDR3 spans 13 amino acids. V was cut by 3 bases and J by 4 bases, with 10 bases left in between. The CDR3 loop reads CASSDNREYEQYF. In DNA form, the CDR3 reads TGTGCCAGCAGTGACAACAGGGAATACGAGCAGTACTTC.

The count of this clone is one. This chain joins TRBV7-2 and TRBJ2-2, with D unclear. V dropped 0 bases and J dropped 2 bases, with 4 bases sitting between them. CDR1 SGHTA and CDR2 FQGNSA come from the germline V gene. The CDR3 loop spans 14 amino acids. The CDR3 loop is CASSLARNTGELFF. The CDR3 nucleotides read TGTGCCAGCAGCTTAGCCAGAAACACCGGGGAGCTGTTTTTT.

The chain joins TRBV28 to TRBJ2-5; 7 bases map to TRBD2. The CDR3 spans 13 residues. Looked up from germline, CDR1 is MDHEN and CDR2 is SYDVKM. With V trimmed by 10 bases and J by 2 bases, 7 bases remained unmatched. CDR3 nucleotides: TGTGCCACCGGGGAGGGCCGGCAAGAGACCCAGTACTTC. Protein product: CATGEGRQETQYF.

This clone was detected a few times. The chain has TRBV5-1 and TRBJ1-6, with D possibly TRBD1 on 5 matching bases. Germline V gene data show CDR1 as SGHRS and CDR2 as YFSETQ. V was pared by 7 bases and J by 7 bases, with 12 bases between. The CDR3 is 13 residues long. CDR3 coding DNA: TGCGCCAGCGCCGGGACTGAGAATTCACCCCTCCACTTT. It codes for CASAGTENSPLHF.

CDR3 nucleotide sequence: TGTGCCAGCAGCCGGGACAGGGTAAGGAACGAGCAGTACTTC. Amino acid sequence: CASSRDRVRNEQYF. The chain couples TRBV5-6 to TRBJ2-7, with TRBD1 matching 9 bases. Trimming took 4 bases from V and 5 from J; bases not matched to a gene: 7. CDR3 size: 14 residues. Germline V gene sequence: CDR1 SGHDT, CDR2 YYEEEE.

CDR3 in amino acids: CSVRQGYGYTF. The DNA for the CDR3 is TGCAGCGTGCGGCAGGGATATGGCTACACCTTC. J is TRBJ1-2 and V is TRBV29-1, with D possibly TRBD1 on 5 matching bases. Germline V gives CDR1 SQVTM, CDR2 ANQGSEA. This CDR3 is 11 amino acids long. Between the trimmed V and J ends, which lost 6 bases and 5 bases, there was a span of 10 bases.

The V call is TRBV3-1 (or the pseudogene TRBV3-2), the J call TRBJ1-2; D is possibly TRBD1 (5 bases). Trimming pared 4 bases from V and 4 bases from J, leaving 13 bases between. CDR1 and CDR2 from the germline V gene are LGHDT and YNNKEL (reference sequence). This CDR3 is built from 14 residues. CDR3 nucleotide sequence: TGTGCCAGCAGCCTCCGGGGACTGGGCTATGGCTACACCTTC. It yields the protein CASSLRGLGYGYTF.

This rearrangement joins TRBV5-4 to TRBJ1-3; D is uncertain. Germline lookup yields CDR1 SGHNT and CDR2 YYREEE (reference sequence). Trimming took 0 bases from V and 4 from J, leaving 11 bases between them. The CDR3 has 15 residues. CDR3 nucleotides: TGTGCCAGCAGCTTGGAGCGGGCAGTCGGAAACACCATATATTTT. This sequence encodes CASSLERAVGNTIYF. Full variable domain (rest looked up from reference TRBV5-4 and TRBJ1-3): ETGVTQSPTHLIKTRGQQVTLRCSSQSGHNTVSWYQQALGQGPQFIFQYYREEENGRGNFPPRFSGLQFPNYSSELNVNALELDDSALYLCASSLERAVGNTIYFGEGSWLTVV.

The CDR3 DNA reads as TGTGCCAGCAGCGCCGGGACAGGGTGGACAGATACGCAGTATTTT. It translates to CASSAGTGWTDTQYF. V is TRBV27 and J is TRBJ2-3; TRBD1 matches at 9 bases. The CDR3 spans 15 residues. J was trimmed by 3 bases and V by 6 bases; bases with no gene match: 7. Germline-derived CDR1 and CDR2 are MNHEY and SMNVEV (reference sequence).

The sample holds a few counts of this clone. V gene TRBV4-1 combines with J gene TRBJ2-7; 9 positions match TRBD2. Germline lookup yields CDR1 MGHRA and CDR2 YSYEKL. This CDR3 comprises 15 residues. Trimming took 5 bases from V and 3 from J; bases not matched to a gene: 8. The CDR3, as DNA: TGCGCCAGCAGCACCGGACTAGCGTATATCTACGAGCAGTACTTC. This gives the protein CASSTGLAYIYEQYF.

The V gene is TRBV9, the J gene TRBJ1-6, with TRBD1 as a possible D gene (5 bases). V lost 0 bases and J lost 13, with 14 bases in between. The germline V gene encodes CDR1 SGDLS and CDR2 YYNGEE. The CDR3 sequence is 14 residues long. This CDR3 reads CASSVEGWGNPLHF. For the CDR3, the DNA is TGTGCCAGCAGCGTAGAGGGGTGGGGAAATCCCCTCCACTTT.

CDR3 loop: CASSLSSGNTIYF. The CDR3, as DNA: TGTGCCAGCAGTTTGAGCTCTGGAAACACCATATATTTT. The chain recombines TRBV27 with TRBJ1-3, with no clear D. CDR1 and CDR2 (germline): MNHEY, SMNVEV (reference sequence). There are 13 residues in the CDR3. V was cut by 3 bases and J by 0 bases, with 3 bases left in between.

The chain links TRBV28 to TRBJ1-3, with 8 bases identical to TRBD1. With 7 bases clipped from V and 2 bases from J, the junction kept 7 bases outside the gene matches. Germline V gene data show CDR1 as MDHEN and CDR2 as SYDVKM. There are 15 residues in the CDR3. DNA of the CDR3: TGTGCCAGCATTCCCCCAGGGGGCGCTGGAAACACCATATATTTT. Its protein is CASIPPGGAGNTIYF.

The CDR3 spells CASLSSGSSYEQYF. The CDR3 DNA is TGTGCCAGTTTGAGTAGCGGGAGTTCCTACGAGCAGTACTTC. The chain employs TRBV28 and TRBJ2-7; 9 bases line up with TRBD2. The germline V gene encodes CDR1 MDHEN and CDR2 SYDVKM. The CDR3 totals 14 residues. J lost 1 base, V lost 9 bases, and 7 bases had no gene match.

The rearrangement joins TRBV16 to TRBJ1-4; tentatively, D is TRBD1 (6 bases). V gave up 2 bases and J gave up 0 bases, with 10 bases separating them. Germline V gene lookup returns CDR1 KGHSY and CDR2 FQNENV. CDR3 length: 16 amino acids. The CDR3 sequence: CASSQPGGPTNEKLFF. The CDR3 coding sequence is TGTGCCAGCAGCCAACCGGGGGGGCCAACTAATGAAAAACTGTTTTTT.

This clone was detected once. This chain links TRBV28 with TRBJ2-1; the match to TRBD2 covers 8 bases. The CDR3 is 16 residues long. Trimming took 5 bases from V and 10 from J; bases not matched to a gene: 16. Looked up from germline, CDR1 is MDHEN and CDR2 is SYDVKM. This CDR3 reads CASSPQGLGGPYEQFF. The CDR3 nucleotides are TGTGCCAGCAGTCCCCAGGGACTAGGTGGTCCCTACGAGCAGTTCTTC.

This clone was seen a handful of times. The chain has TRBV3-1 (or the pseudogene TRBV3-2) and TRBJ1-6; 7 positions match TRBD1. J lost 7 bases, V lost 3 bases, and 6 bases had no gene match. CDR1 is LGHDT and CDR2 is YNNKEL in the germline V gene (reference sequence). The CDR3 contains 15 residues. This CDR3 reads CASSHQGVDNSPLHF. The CDR3 nucleotides read TGTGCCAGCAGCCACCAGGGGGTAGACAATTCACCCCTCCACTTT.

This clone was seen only once. This chain uses TRBV5-1 with TRBJ1-1; tentatively, D is TRBD1 (5 bases). In germline, CDR1 is SGHRS, CDR2 YFSETQ. The CDR3 sequence is 15 residues long. With 0 bases removed from V and 0 bases from J, the gap between germline ends came to 9 bases. The DNA of the CDR3 is TGCGCCAGCAGCTTGGTGGGAGGGGTGAACACTGAAGCTTTCTTT. This gives the protein CASSLVGGVNTEAFF.

The gene calls are TRBV10-3 and TRBJ2-5; 9 bases match TRBD2. Per germline, CDR1 ENHRY and CDR2 SYGVKD. V gave up 3 bases and J gave up 5 bases; unmatched junction bases: 7. This CDR3 contains 15 residues. CDR3: CAISDGGRAMETQYF. The CDR3 coding sequence is TGTGCCATCAGTGATGGCGGGAGGGCTATGGAGACCCAGTACTTC.

Comments on this clone: A read error may account for a junction end that differs from germline. The chain has TRBV3-1 (or the pseudogene TRBV3-2) and TRBJ1-1, with 8 bases matching TRBD1. The CDR3 sequence is 13 residues long. The germline gives CDR1 LGHDT, CDR2 YNNKEL (reference sequence). The CDR3 protein is CASTQRLTGDAFF. The DNA for the CDR3 is TGTGCCAGCACCCAACGCTTGACAGGGGATGCTTTCTTT.

The V and J genes are TRBV21-1 and TRBJ2-1; TRBD2, as called in the table, went unchecked against the DNA. TRBV21-1 is marked as a pseudogene. The CDR3 runs to 20 residues. CDR3 loop: CASSKGSGSGGKCRYNEQFF. The CDR3 DNA follows: TGTGCCAGCAGCAAGGGTAGCGGGAGTGGGGGTAAGTGTCGATACAATGAGCAGTTCTTC.

The V and J genes are TRBV28 and TRBJ2-7; 11 bases map to TRBD1. The ends lost 5 bases at V and 5 bases at J; junction bases unmatched: 5. CDR3 size: 14 residues. Germline V gives CDR1 MDHEN, CDR2 SYDVKM. The CDR3 loop reads CASSVTGQGDEQYF. Here the CDR3 DNA reads TGTGCCAGCAGTGTGACGGGACAGGGGGACGAGCAGTACTTC.

The rearrangement links TRBV30 to TRBJ1-2; possibly TRBD1 for D (6 bases). Germline V gene lookup returns CDR1 GTSNPN and CDR2 SVGIG (reference sequence). V was pared by 5 bases and J by 0 bases, with 13 bases between. The CDR3 contains 14 residues. CDR3 coding DNA: TGTGCCTGGGTACTGGACAGTCCTAACTATGGCTACACCTTC. It is translated as CAWVLDSPNYGYTF.

The CDR3 sequence is CASRGGTGQDYEQYF. DNA for the CDR3: TGTGCCAGCAGGGGGGGAACGGGACAGGACTACGAGCAGTACTTC. The J gene is TRBJ2-7, the V gene TRBV28; 8 bases fit TRBD1. The CDR3 sequence is 15 residues long. CDR1 is MDHEN, CDR2 SYDVKM, per germline. V was pared by 6 bases and J by 3 bases, with 10 bases of the junction left unmatched. The full variable domain, completed using reference TRBV28 and TRBJ2-7, is DVKVTQSSRYLVKRTGEKVFLECVQDMDHENMFWYRQDPGLGLRLIYFSYDVKMKEKGDIPEGYSVSREKKERFSLILESASTNQTSMYLCASRGGTGQDYEQYFGPGTRLTVT.

The CDR3 reads CASSLGQGELFF. CDR3 nucleotides: TGTGCCAGCAGCTTGGGCCAGGGGGAGCTGTTTTTT. V usage is TRBV5-4 and J usage is TRBJ2-2; D ambiguous. The V and J ends lost 0 bases and 8 bases respectively, with 5 bases between them. The germline V gene encodes CDR1 SGHNT and CDR2 YYREEE (reference sequence). There are 12 residues in the CDR3.

V gene TRBV5-1 combines with J gene TRBJ1-3; 8 nucleotides align to TRBD1. Losses at the gene ends were 3 bases for V and 4 bases for J; bases not matched to a gene: 6. Germline loops: CDR1 SGHRS, CDR2 YFSETQ. The CDR3 is 15 residues long. This chain's CDR3 is CASSSQGAPGNTIYF. CDR3 nucleotide sequence: TGCGCCAGCAGCTCCCAGGGGGCGCCCGGAAACACCATATATTTT. Based on the CDR3 plus reference TRBV5-1 and TRBJ1-3, the full variable domain is KAGVTQTPRYLIKTRGQQVTLSCSPISGHRSVSWYQQTPGQGLQFLFEYFSETQRNKGNFPGRFSGRQFSNSRSEMNVSTLELGDSALYLCASSSQGAPGNTIYFGEGSWLTVV.

This chain joins TRBV27 and TRBJ1-2, with a weak D call TRBD1 (5 bases). Looked up from germline, CDR1 is MNHEY and CDR2 is SMNVEV (reference sequence). CDR3 length: 11 amino acids. The V end was cut by 7 bases, the J end by 8 bases, with 11 bases between. The chain's CDR3 is CASITGKGYTF. CDR3 DNA: TGTGCCAGCATCACAGGCAAAGGCTACACCTTC.

For this clone: The sample carries other DNA sequences with the same CDR3. The chain combines TRBV5-4 with TRBJ2-6; no clear D gene. The CDR3 is made up of 15 amino acids. Germline CDR1 reads SGHNT; CDR2 reads YYREEE (reference sequence). With 1 base removed from V and 1 base from J, the gap between germline ends came to 6 bases. The CDR3: CASSLFSSGANVLTF. DNA for the CDR3: TGTGCCAGCAGCTTGTTCTCTTCTGGGGCCAACGTCCTGACTTTC.

This sequence joins TRBV7-8 and TRBJ1-3; D might be TRBD1 (5 bases). Trimming left V 3 bases short and J 1 base short, with 16 bases between. The CDR3 is 17 residues long. The germline V gene encodes CDR1 SGHVS and CDR2 FQNEAQ. In DNA, the CDR3 is TGTGCCAGCAGCTTTTGGGGGGACTGGGGATCTGGAAACACCATATATTTT. Encoded protein: CASSFWGDWGSGNTIYF.

The rearrangement joins TRBV11-2 to TRBJ1-4, with D tentatively TRBD1 (6 bases). The CDR3 spans 15 residues. Germline V lookup: CDR1 SGHAT, CDR2 FQNNGV. Between the trimmed V and J ends, which lost 1 base and 5 bases, there was a span of 11 bases. CDR3 sequence (DNA): TGTGCCAGCAGCTTAGCCCTAGACAGGAATGAAAAACTGTTTTTT. Translated: CASSLALDRNEKLFF.